This T cell receptor (beta chain) was identified in a study of early T cells in non-severe SARS-CoV-2 infection. TCRdb re-analysed the 5' RACE reads in MiXCR, keeping a single row per CDR3 protein. The sample shows about 80,000 distinct CDR3 sequences, about 12% of them seen only once. Source material: whole blood. This clonotype was obtained from an adult who was a healthcare worker with PCR-confirmed SARS-CoV-2 infection or an uninfected control (not recorded which).

CDR3 loop: CSVGYSASTDTQYF. For the CDR3, the DNA is TGCAGCGTTGGGTATTCCGCTAGCACAGATACGCAGTATTTT. The V gene is TRBV29-1, the J gene TRBJ2-3; D is undetermined. The CDR3 sequence is 14 residues long. The germline V and J ends were trimmed by 4 bases and 0 bases, with 11 bases remaining between them. Germline loops: CDR1 SQVTM, CDR2 ANQGSEA.